This T cell receptor beta chain was recovered during a study of beta chain features in type 1 diabetes. TCRB transcripts that were expressed got sequenced, as all of the isolated RNA had been reverse transcribed. TCRdb's copy holds only in-frame clones and misses some; the assay was immunoSEQ multiplex PCR. Among about 320,000 clones listed, 11% to 15% were seen once. The CDR3 has 17 amino acids. Per the germline V gene, CDR1 is GTSNPN and CDR2 is SVGIG (reference sequence). Trimming stripped 4 bases from V and 4 bases from J, with 25 bases between. Once sorted, every population was more than 95% pure. On this clone: Its cognate antigen is unknown.

Study conclusions and caveats: Type 1 diabetes patients showed a moderate but significant shortening of TCRB CDR3s in all four CD4+ subsets.

The chain carries TRBV30 and TRBJ2-5, with TRBD1 as a possible D gene (7 bases). This receptor was identified in a man aged 30-40 years in good health. Material for sequencing was central memory CD4+ T cells from blood. The CDR3 here is CAWIRGRGTAGRETQYF. Written as DNA, the CDR3 is TGTGCCTGGATCCGGGGAAGAGGGACAGCGGGCCGAGAGACCCAGTACTTC.